Listed below are T cell receptor beta chains from one sample, sequenced in a study of cytomegalovirus exposure and HLA in healthy donors. Clones were sequenced by immunoSEQ multiplex PCR, and TCRdb holds only the in-frame ones, with some missing. Among tens of thousands of clones listed, 78% were seen once. Sequencing was done on a sample of PBMCs. Source of these receptors: a male donor in good health and CMV-seropositive. The CDR3 runs from the conserved cysteine through the conserved F or W. D genes are given only for firm matches. The size field is filled for only some rows; it gives once, few, many or a size class.

j_call v_call clone_size d_call cdr3_aa cdr3_nt
TRBJ2-1 TRBV2 once NA CASRWGGTEQFF TGTGCCAGCAGGTGGGGGGGCACTGAGCAGTTCTTC
TRBJ2-7 TRBV12-5 NA NA CASGSGIEYEQYF TGTGCTAGTGGATCCGGGATAGAATACGAGCAGTACTTC
TRBJ2-3 TRBV27 NA NA CASSLYSFAGDTTIRSTDTQYF TGTGCCAGCAGTTTATATTCCTTTGCTGGGGACACAACCATCAGGAGCACAGATACGCAGTATTTT
TRBJ2-7 TRBV2 NA NA CASTIRGTYEQYF TGTGCCAGCACCATCAGGGGAACCTACGAGCAGTACTTC
TRBJ2-1 TRBV9 NA TRBD2 CASSVGGRTSSYNEQFF TGTGCCAGCAGCGTCGGGGGGAGGACTAGCTCGTACAATGAGCAGTTCTTC
TRBJ1-2 TRBV5-6 NA NA CASSQNHRLGYTF TGTGCCAGCAGCCAAAATCACAGGTTAGGCTACACCTTC
TRBJ1-1 TRBV27 NA NA CATRRGYTEAFF TGTGCCACCCGGCGGGGTTACACTGAAGCTTTCTTT
TRBJ2-2 TRBV9 NA TRBD1 CASSSRTGRFTGELFF TGTGCCAGCAGCTCACGGACAGGGCGGTTCACCGGGGAGCTGTTTTTT
TRBJ1-5 TRBV18 NA NA CASSLEGRNQPQHF TGTGCCAGCTCCCTCGAGGGCAGGAATCAGCCCCAGCATTTT
TRBJ2-1 TRBV27 once NA CASSPRVDEQFF TGTGCCAGCAGTCCCCGTGTCGATGAGCAGTTCTTC
TRBJ1-1 TRBV7-6 few TRBD1 CATGDRGLNTEAFF TGTGCCACGGGGGACAGGGGGCTGAACACTGAAGCTTTCTTT
TRBJ1-1 TRBV29-1 NA NA CSAYRGGNTEAFF TGCAGCGCCTATAGAGGGGGGAACACTGAAGCTTTCTTT
TRBJ2-1 TRBV27 NA TRBD2 CASSSAGLAENQFF TGTGCCAGCAGTTCCGCGGGACTAGCGGAGAACCAGTTCTTC
TRBJ1-2 TRBV15 NA TRBD1 CATSSGTGGYGYTF TGTGCCACCAGCAGTGGGACAGGGGGTTATGGCTACACCTTC
TRBJ2-5 TRBV19 NA NA CASRPTGQETQYF TGTGCCAGTAGACCGACAGGCCAAGAGACCCAGTACTTC
TRBJ2-2 TRBV5-1 NA NA CASSWTVNTGELFF TGCGCCAGCAGTTGGACAGTCAACACCGGGGAGCTGTTTTTT
TRBJ1-1 TRBV5-4 NA TRBD1 CASSTGGQGNTEAFF TGTGCCAGCAGCACGGGGGGACAGGGGAACACTGAAGCTTTCTTT
TRBJ2-3 TRBV28 few TRBD2 CASSLRTSGRPPPQYF TGTGCCAGCAGTTTACGGACTAGCGGGAGGCCACCCCCGCAGTATTTT
TRBJ1-2 TRBV19 NA NA CASSIRERGYTF TGTGCCAGTAGTATCCGGGAGCGAGGCTACACCTTC
TRBJ2-1 TRBV5-1 few TRBD2 CASSPWVAGDNEQFF TGCGCCAGCAGCCCCTGGGTAGCGGGGGACAATGAGCAGTTCTTC
TRBJ2-1 TRBV6-4 NA TRBD2 CASSPTGGALNEQFF TGTGCCAGCAGCCCCACGGGGGGGGCCCTCAATGAGCAGTTCTTC
TRBJ2-3 TRBV29-1 NA NA CSGYHPRGDTQYF TGCAGCGGATACCACCCAAGGGGGGATACGCAGTATTTT
TRBJ2-7 TRBV28 NA NA CASTTPTGRGLEQYF TGTGCCAGCACCACCCCGACGGGCAGGGGCCTCGAGCAGTACTTC
TRBJ2-3 TRBV2 NA NA CASSELDSASQDTQYF TGTGCCAGCAGTGAACTAGACAGTGCCTCACAGGATACGCAGTATTTT
TRBJ2-3 TRBV30 NA TRBD1 CAWTPLGTGSDTQYF TGTGCCTGGACCCCCCTCGGGACAGGGTCCGATACGCAGTATTTT
TRBJ2-1 TRBV6-1 few TRBD1 CASSEDREIYNEQFF TGTGCCAGCAGTGAGGACAGGGAGATTTACAATGAGCAGTTCTTC
TRBJ2-5 TRBV5-4 NA NA CASSGGHSENQETQYF TGTGCCAGCAGCGGGGGACACTCGGAGAACCAAGAGACCCAGTACTTC
TRBJ1-1 TRBV14 NA NA CASSQEYSGQGMNTEAFF TGTGCCAGCAGCCAAGAATACAGCGGCCAGGGGATGAACACTGAAGCTTTCTTT
TRBJ1-1 TRBV5-1 NA NA CASSSSGGYSEAFF TGCGCCAGCAGCTCCTCCGGGGGATACTCTGAAGCTTTCTTT
TRBJ1-2 TRBV30 NA TRBD1 CAWSRDSLNYGYTF TGTGCCTGGAGTCGGGACAGCCTTAACTATGGCTACACCTTC
TRBJ1-1 TRBV6-5 NA NA CASSQAYLAEAFF TGTGCCAGCAGCCAAGCCTATCTAGCTGAAGCTTTCTTT
TRBJ2-1 TRBV7-9 NA NA CASSGPRGTHEQFF TGTGCCAGCAGCGGGCCAAGGGGGACCCATGAGCAGTTCTTC
TRBJ2-1 TRBV5-1 NA TRBD2 CASSPAGGGYNEQFF TGCGCCAGCAGCCCCGCGGGAGGCGGATACAATGAGCAGTTCTTC
TRBJ2-2 TRBV30 few NA CASNRNTGELFF TGTGCCTCAAATAGGAACACCGGGGAGCTGTTTTTT
TRBJ1-5 TRBV2 few NA CASRGGMGQPQHF TGTGCCAGCAGGGGGGGGATGGGGCAGCCCCAGCATTTT
TRBJ2-1 TRBV27 NA NA CASSFRAGNYNEQFF TGTGCCAGCAGTTTCCGGGCAGGGAACTACAATGAGCAGTTCTTC
TRBJ2-7 TRBV6-5 NA TRBD1 CASSYRGQASEQYF TGTGCCAGCAGTTACCGCGGACAGGCGAGCGAGCAGTACTTC
TRBJ2-7 TRBV28 NA NA CASSLRGRVSYEQYF TGTGCCAGCAGTTTGCGGGGACGGGTCTCTTACGAGCAGTACTTC
TRBJ2-7 TRBV6-1 NA NA CASSEAPGSEQYF TGTGCCAGCAGTGAAGCACCAGGGTCCGAGCAGTACTTC
TRBJ2-3 TRBV6-5 once NA CASSPYLRADTQYF TGTGCCAGCAGTCCTTATCTGCGGGCAGATACGCAGTATTTT
TRBJ2-5 TRBV18 NA NA CASSPRGGETQYF TGTGCCAGCTCGCCCCGGGGAGGAGAGACCCAGTACTTC
TRBJ1-1 TRBV28 NA NA CASGTGTEAFF TGTGCCAGCGGTACGGGCACTGAAGCTTTCTTT
TRBJ2-7 TRBV10-3 NA NA CAISSTPTESYEQYF TGTGCCATCAGTTCGACTCCGACCGAAAGCTACGAGCAGTACTTC
TRBJ1-6 TRBV7-2 NA NA CASSPRTANSPLHF TGTGCCAGCAGCCCAAGGACAGCTAATTCACCCCTCCACTTT
TRBJ2-3 TRBV7-7 NA NA CASSLVQGEDTQYF TGTGCCAGCAGCTTAGTACAGGGTGAGGATACGCAGTATTTT
TRBJ1-3 TRBV5-1 NA TRBD1 CASSTTGVGNTIYF TGCGCCAGCAGCACGACAGGGGTCGGAAACACCATATATTTT
TRBJ1-2 TRBV5-4 NA TRBD1 CASSGTGGYGYTF TGTGCCAGCAGCGGGACAGGGGGCTATGGCTACACCTTC
TRBJ1-2 TRBV7-8 NA TRBD1 CASSGYDRGTANYGYTF TGTGCCAGCAGCGGTTACGATAGAGGGACAGCTAACTATGGCTACACCTTC
TRBJ2-7 TRBV7-9 NA NA CASSADTDHPYEQYF TGTGCCAGCAGCGCCGACACCGACCACCCCTACGAGCAGTACTTC
TRBJ1-5 TRBV28 NA NA CASRRTSSHQPQHF TGTGCCAGCAGACGCACTAGCAGCCATCAGCCCCAGCATTTT
TRBJ2-1 TRBV19 NA NA CASIPTNSYNEQFF TGTGCCAGTATCCCAACAAATTCCTACAATGAGCAGTTCTTC
TRBJ2-3 TRBV5-1 NA NA CASSLVEGEGPHPF TGCGCCAGCAGCTTGGTTGAAGGGGAAGGGCCTCACCCTTTT
TRBJ2-7 TRBV28 once NA CASRSPLYEQYF TGTGCCAGCAGAAGTCCCCTATACGAGCAGTACTTC
TRBJ2-5 TRBV4-1 NA TRBD2 CASSQDWGAGAQETQYF TGCGCCAGCAGCCAGGATTGGGGAGCGGGAGCCCAAGAGACCCAGTACTTC